The 9 T cell receptor beta chains in this list originate from one sample, sequenced in a study of post-analysis software for immune sequencing data. Study findings and constraints: Patients used roughly five TRBV segments, including TRBV5-6, TRBV5-1 and TRBV20-1, more often than controls.

TCR beta cDNA libraries had unique molecular identifiers. TCRdb redid the calling of the PCR reads with MiXCR, one entry per CDR3 protein. There are 750,000 to 950,000 distinct CDR3 sequences in the sample; under 60% occur only once, and roughly 4.5% lies in the top ten. Their antigen targets remain unknown. Input material: blood. The source is a girl between 10 and 17 years old with multiple sclerosis.

This chain connects TRBV6-1 to TRBJ2-5, with TRBD2 identical over 10 bases. The V gene's germline CDR1 is MNHNS and CDR2 SASEGT. This CDR3 has 13 residues. Losses at the gene ends were 8 bases for V and 3 bases for J; bases not matched to a gene: 3. CDR3: CASGTSGKETQYF. In nucleotides, the CDR3 is TGTGCCAGCGGTACTAGCGGGAAAGAGACCCAGTACTTC.

V and J are TRBV4-3 and TRBJ1-2; D is uncertain. The CDR3 covers 15 residues. CDR1 is LGHNA, CDR2 YSLEER, per germline. V was trimmed by 0 bases and J by 4 bases, leaving 12 bases between them. DNA of the CDR3: TGCGCCAGCAGCCAAGAGTCGAGGATGCCCTATGGCTACACCTTC. Residues: CASSQESRMPYGYTF.

This CDR3 reads CASSLGSLAGSTDTQYF. For the CDR3, the DNA is TGTGCCAGCAGTTTAGGGTCGCTAGCGGGGAGTACAGATACGCAGTATTTT. The rearrangement links TRBV27 to TRBJ2-3, with 9 bases aligning to TRBD2. The CDR3 length is 17 residues. V was clipped by 2 bases and J by 3 bases; unmatched bases: 9. Germline CDR1 reads MNHEY; CDR2 reads SMNVEV (reference sequence).

This clonotype was picked up a small number of times. The chain is built from TRBV29-1 and TRBJ2-3, with 7 bases identical to TRBD1. The CDR3 is 14 amino acids. Germline CDR1 reads SQVTM; CDR2 reads ANQGSEA. V dropped 7 bases and J dropped 0; count of bases not matched to a gene: 7. CDR3 sequence (DNA): TGCAGCGCGGCGAGACAGGGAAGCACAGATACGCAGTATTTT. Residues: CSAARQGSTDTQYF.

The chain carries TRBV7-9 and TRBJ2-3, with a tentative D call TRBD2 (5 bases). Germline V gene lookup returns CDR1 SEHNR and CDR2 FQNEAQ (reference sequence). The germline V and J ends were trimmed by 5 bases and 5 bases, with 17 bases remaining between them. The CDR3 spans 15 residues. CDR3 nucleotide sequence: TGTGCCAGCAGCCTCCTACGGGCTAGCCTAGATACGCAGTATTTT. This gives the protein CASSLLRASLDTQYF.

A few counts support this clonotype. The chain links TRBV12-5 to TRBJ2-5, with 8 nucleotides matching TRBD1. The CDR3 is made up of 19 amino acids. Germline CDR1 and CDR2: LGHNT and FRNRAP. The V segment lost 1 base and the J segment 11 bases; nucleotides outside the gene matches: 24. CDR3 region: CASGLGSSIRTGQAMEQYF. CDR3 DNA: TGTGCTAGTGGTTTGGGATCGTCAATTCGGACAGGGCAGGCAATGGAGCAGTACTTC.

V and J are TRBV30 and TRBJ2-7; possible D gene TRBD1, 7 bases. Between the trimmed V and J ends, which lost 2 bases and 4 bases, there was a span of 18 bases. Germline values: CDR1 GTSNPN, CDR2 SVGIG (reference sequence). The CDR3 has 15 residues. DNA of the CDR3: TGTGCCTGGAGTCGGGGCAGGGGGGAAGGATACGAGCAGTACTTC. This translates into CAWSRGRGEGYEQYF.

In this sample, this clonotype turned up a few times. The gene calls are TRBV29-1 and TRBJ2-4; 9 bases are shared with TRBD1. The V segment lost 6 bases and the J segment 3 bases; nucleotides outside the gene matches: 12. Germline-derived CDR1 and CDR2 are SQVTM and ANQGSEA. There are 16 residues in the CDR3. The CDR3 is CSVKGQGPPNKNIQYF. CDR3 nucleotide sequence: TGCAGCGTCAAGGGACAGGGCCCCCCCAACAAAAACATTCAGTACTTC.

The CDR3 DNA reads TGTGCCAGCAGCCAAGAGAGGGCATCCCAGTACTTC. Its translation is CASSQERASQYF. The chain employs TRBV3-1 and TRBJ2-5; perhaps TRBD2 as D (5 bases). Between the trimmed V and J ends, which lost 0 bases and 9 bases, there was a span of 8 bases. CDR1 and CDR2 (germline): LGHDT, YNNKEL (reference sequence). The CDR3 is 12 residues long.